The next 13 T cell receptor beta chains were all read from a single sample in a study of T-cell memory formation after mild COVID-19. TCRdb independently ran MiXCR on the 5' RACE reads; one entry per CDR3 protein. The profile shows 380,000 or so distinct CDR3 sequences, about an eighth of them singletons. The source material was PBMCs or a T cell subset sorted from them (not recorded which). These receptors were taken from a man younger than 35 who had mild COVID-19 (a few samples of this study predate the infection). Cell type and time point are not known.

The chain links TRBV3-1 to TRBJ2-3; TRBD2 matches at 9 bases. CDR3 length: 16 residues. The germline gives CDR1 LGHDT, CDR2 YNNKEL (reference sequence). V lost 1 base and J lost 2; bases outside the gene matches: 4. The CDR3 loop reads CASSQVAGALTDTQYF. The CDR3 DNA sequence: TGTGCCAGCAGCCAAGTAGCGGGGGCGCTCACAGATACGCAGTATTTT.

This clonotype was seen many times. The chain has TRBV5-1 and TRBJ2-6; D remains ambiguous. Trimming removed 5 bases at V and 1 base at J, with 7 bases between. The length of the CDR3 is 14 residues. CDR1 SGHRS and CDR2 YFSETQ come from the germline V gene. The CDR3 spells CASRQSSGANVLTF. DNA for the CDR3: TGCGCCAGCAGGCAAAGTTCTGGGGCCAACGTCCTGACTTTC.

The chain couples TRBV6-5 to TRBJ2-2, with 8 bases that match TRBD2. Germline V lookup: CDR1 MNHEY, CDR2 SVGAGI. There are 15 residues in the CDR3. V shed 6 bases, J shed 6 bases, and the junction held 9 bases outside the gene matches. The CDR3 bases are TGTGCCAGCAGGGCCGGGACTAGTTATGCCGGGGAGCTGTTTTTT. This translates into CASRAGTSYAGELFF.

A few counts support this clonotype. The chain combines TRBV3-1 with TRBJ2-3, with D possibly matching TRBD1 (5 bases). Trimming took 1 base from V and 2 from J, leaving 10 bases between them. CDR3 length: 15 residues. Germline CDR1 reads LGHDT; CDR2 reads YNNKEL (reference sequence). The CDR3 region has the DNA TGTGCCAGCAGCCAAGGTGGACACTTCACAGATACGCAGTATTTT. Translation gives CASSQGGHFTDTQYF.

This clonotype showed up just a few times. The rearrangement links TRBV20-1 to TRBJ1-1; TRBD1 agrees at 8 bases. The CDR3 is 13 amino acids. Germline CDR1 DFQATT, CDR2 SNEGSKA (reference sequence). The V gene end was trimmed by 1 base and the J gene end by 3 bases; junction bases not matched to a gene: 1. This chain's CDR3 is CSARGTGYTEAFF. In nucleotides, the CDR3 is TGCAGTGCTAGAGGGACAGGGTACACTGAAGCTTTCTTT.

This clonotype has a handful of counts. The chain recombines TRBV5-1 with TRBJ2-2, with no clear D. Trimming took off 0 bases at V and 4 bases at J, with 4 bases between the two ends. The CDR3 loop spans 13 amino acids. Per germline, CDR1 SGHRS and CDR2 YFSETQ. CDR3 in amino acids: CASSLVFTGELFF. The CDR3 nucleotides are TGCGCCAGCAGCTTGGTGTTCACCGGGGAGCTGTTTTTT.

The chain uses TRBV12-5 and TRBJ1-1; TRBD1 matches 7 bases. The CDR3 is 13 amino acids. V shed 4 bases and J 4 bases; nucleotides not matched to a gene: 3. Germline V gene sequence: CDR1 LGHNT, CDR2 FRNRAP. CDR3 sequence reads: CASGSYRGTEAFF. CDR3 sequence (DNA): TGTGCTAGTGGTTCATACAGGGGCACTGAAGCTTTCTTT.

This clonotype was detected many times. J is TRBJ2-1 and V is TRBV7-6; D could derive from TRBD1 or TRBD2 (7 bases each). CDR3 length equals 16 residues. Looked up from germline, CDR1 is SGHVS and CDR2 is FNYEAQ. V was pared by 5 bases and J by 3 bases, with 17 bases between. The CDR3 DNA is TGTGCCAGCAGCCCGAGCACAGGGGACTACTACAATGAGCAGTTCTTC. Residues: CASSPSTGDYYNEQFF.

This clonotype was seen more than once but under ten times. This rearrangement joins TRBV5-5 to TRBJ2-2, with a tentative D call TRBD2 (5 bases). With 3 bases removed from V and 0 bases from J, the gap between germline ends came to 12 bases. Looked up from germline, CDR1 is SGHKS and CDR2 is YYEKEE (reference sequence). This CDR3 comprises 16 residues. CDR3 region: CASSWPSGTNTGELFF. In DNA, the CDR3 is TGTGCCAGCAGCTGGCCCTCCGGGACGAACACCGGGGAGCTGTTTTTT.

This clonotype was observed a few times. The chain joins TRBV27 to TRBJ1-1; TRBD1 is a possible D gene (5 bases). The CDR3 sequence is 11 residues long. Trimming shortened V by 6 bases and J by 10 bases, and 12 bases separated the two germline ends. Germline CDR1 is MNHEY and CDR2 is SMNVEV (reference sequence). The CDR3 coding sequence is TGTGCCAGCAGAGGGACGGTGGGAGCTTTCTTT. Translated, it gives CASRGTVGAFF.

This clonotype was seen more than once but under ten times. The CDR3 region has the DNA TGCGCCAGCAGAAGGTTCAGGGGGCCTAATACTGAAGCTTTCTTT. It is translated as CASRRFRGPNTEAFF. The chain links TRBV5-1 to TRBJ1-1; 8 bases map to TRBD1. CDR1 is SGHRS, CDR2 YFSETQ, per germline. The CDR3 has 15 amino acids. The V and J ends lost 5 bases and 5 bases, in that order; junction bases with no gene match: 11.

This clonotype has just a few counts. This sequence joins TRBV4-3 and TRBJ1-2; TRBD1 matches 12 bases. CDR3 length: 16 amino acids. Germline CDR1 LGHNA, CDR2 YSLEER. Trimming cost V 1 base and J 8 bases; bases outside gene matches: 8. The DNA for the CDR3 is TGCGCCAGCAGCCAAGTATCGGGACAGGGGGCGCAAGGCTACACCTTC. This translates into CASSQVSGQGAQGYTF.

In this sample, this clonotype turned up a few times. The genes are TRBV5-1 and TRBJ2-7; the D gene could be TRBD1 or TRBD2 (5 bases each). The length of the CDR3 is 15 residues. Germline CDR1 is SGHRS and CDR2 is YFSETQ. Trimming pared 0 bases from V and 5 bases from J, leaving 15 bases between. CDR3 sequence: CASSLAGDPGDEQYF. CDR3 bases: TGCGCCAGCAGCTTGGCCGGGGACCCCGGGGACGAGCAGTACTTC.